A selection of T cell receptor beta chains follows, all from one sample in a study of cytomegalovirus exposure and HLA in healthy donors. Data came from immunoSEQ multiplex PCR; TCRdb stores just in-frame clones and leaves some out. The table lists 150,000 or so clones, about 74% of them singletons. Source material: PBMCs. The receptors stem from a man aged 18-30 years in good health and CMV-seropositive. CDR3s include the opening cysteine and the closing phenylalanine or tryptophan. Each record gives: clone size, D gene, V gene, J gene, CDR3 DNA, CDR3 protein. D genes are given only for firm matches. Clone size is stated in some rows and not others, as once, few, many or a class when expanded.

clone_size: -
d_call: TRBD2
v_call: TRBV11-3
j_call: TRBJ2-1
cdr3_nt: TGTGCCAGCAGCCCGCCAGGACTAGGGAGGAAATACAATGAGCAGTTCTTC
cdr3_aa: CASSPPGLGRKYNEQFF

clone_size: -
d_call: TRBD2
v_call: TRBV29-1
j_call: TRBJ2-3
cdr3_nt: TGCAGCGTTGGGACTAGTCGCTCTACGCAGTATTTT
cdr3_aa: CSVGTSRSTQYF

clone_size: -
d_call: TRBD2
v_call: TRBV5-8
j_call: TRBJ2-1
cdr3_nt: TGTGCCAGCAGCTTGTTTCTAGCGGGGGGGATATACAATGAGCAGTTCTTC
cdr3_aa: CASSLFLAGGIYNEQFF

clone_size: -
d_call: TRBD1
v_call: TRBV7-9
j_call: TRBJ2-2
cdr3_nt: TGTGCCAGCAGCTCGGACAGGGGGAGCACCGGGGAGCTGTTTTTT
cdr3_aa: CASSSDRGSTGELFF

clone_size: -
d_call: TRBD1
v_call: TRBV28
j_call: TRBJ2-4
cdr3_nt: TGTGCCAGCAGTTTATTCGGGACAGGGGCAGGAGCCAAAAACATTCAGTACTTC
cdr3_aa: CASSLFGTGAGAKNIQYF

clone_size: -
d_call: TRBD1
v_call: TRBV25-1
j_call: TRBJ1-2
cdr3_nt: TGTGCCAGCAGGGGGGAGGACAGGGGGTTTGATGGCTACACCTTC
cdr3_aa: CASRGEDRGFDGYTF

clone_size: -
d_call: -
v_call: TRBV7-8
j_call: TRBJ1-1
cdr3_nt: TGTGCCAGCAGCTTATCGGACTACACTGAAGCTTTCTTT
cdr3_aa: CASSLSDYTEAFF

clone_size: few
d_call: -
v_call: TRBV19
j_call: TRBJ1-5
cdr3_nt: TGTGCCAGTAGCGTACAATGGGGAGGCAATCAGCCCCAGCATTTT
cdr3_aa: CASSVQWGGNQPQHF

clone_size: few
d_call: -
v_call: TRBV7-9
j_call: TRBJ2-3
cdr3_nt: TGTGCCAGCAGCTTACTCTTGACAGATACGCAGTATTTT
cdr3_aa: CASSLLLTDTQYF

clone_size: -
d_call: -
v_call: TRBV28
j_call: TRBJ1-5
cdr3_nt: TGTGCCAGCCATAGCAGGGAGGATCAGCCCCAGCATTTT
cdr3_aa: CASHSREDQPQHF

clone_size: once
d_call: -
v_call: TRBV18
j_call: TRBJ2-2
cdr3_nt: TGTGCCAGCTCACCAAAGAGAGCAGGAAACACCGGGGAGCTGTTTTTT
cdr3_aa: CASSPKRAGNTGELFF

clone_size: -
d_call: TRBD2
v_call: TRBV10-3
j_call: TRBJ2-6
cdr3_nt: TGTGCCATCGGAGAGGGACTAGCGGGGGACTCTGGGGCCAACGTCCTGACTTTC
cdr3_aa: CAIGEGLAGDSGANVLTF

clone_size: -
d_call: -
v_call: TRBV5-1
j_call: TRBJ2-5
cdr3_nt: TGCGCCAGCAGCCCCGGGGGAGTCCAAGAGACCCAGTACTTC
cdr3_aa: CASSPGGVQETQYF

clone_size: -
d_call: -
v_call: TRBV27
j_call: TRBJ2-7
cdr3_nt: TGTGCCAGCAGTTGGGGCGGGAACTCCTACGAGCAGTACTTC
cdr3_aa: CASSWGGNSYEQYF

clone_size: -
d_call: TRBD2
v_call: TRBV5-1
j_call: TRBJ2-7
cdr3_nt: TGCGCCAGCAGCGTGGGACTAGGAGACTACGAGCAGTACTTC
cdr3_aa: CASSVGLGDYEQYF

clone_size: once
d_call: -
v_call: TRBV4-2
j_call: TRBJ2-7
cdr3_nt: TGTGCCAGCAGCCAAGACCTCGAGAGGGACGAGCAGTACTTC
cdr3_aa: CASSQDLERDEQYF

clone_size: -
d_call: TRBD1
v_call: TRBV5-1
j_call: TRBJ1-6
cdr3_nt: TGCGCCAGCAGCTTCTCGACAGGGACGAATTCACCCCTCCACTTT
cdr3_aa: CASSFSTGTNSPLHF

clone_size: few
d_call: -
v_call: TRBV18
j_call: TRBJ2-3
cdr3_nt: TGTGCCAGCTCACCACCGGAGAGCACAGATACGCAGTATTTT
cdr3_aa: CASSPPESTDTQYF

clone_size: -
d_call: TRBD2
v_call: TRBV19
j_call: TRBJ2-7
cdr3_nt: TGTGCCAGTAGGGAGGGACTAGCGGGAGGACGTGGCGAGCAGTACTTC
cdr3_aa: CASREGLAGGRGEQYF

clone_size: -
d_call: TRBD1
v_call: TRBV7-9
j_call: TRBJ1-4
cdr3_nt: TGTGCCAGCAGCTCGGGACAGGGGATGACTAATGAAAAACTGTTTTTT
cdr3_aa: CASSSGQGMTNEKLFF

clone_size: few
d_call: -
v_call: TRBV28
j_call: TRBJ2-2
cdr3_nt: TGTGCCAGCAGGCTATCCGGGACAAACACCGGGGAGCTGTTTTTT
cdr3_aa: CASRLSGTNTGELFF

clone_size: -
d_call: -
v_call: TRBV5-1
j_call: TRBJ1-2
cdr3_nt: TGCGCCAGCAGCTTGGGACAGTTATATGGCTACACCTTC
cdr3_aa: CASSLGQLYGYTF

clone_size: -
d_call: -
v_call: TRBV19
j_call: TRBJ1-2
cdr3_nt: TGTGCCAGTAGTCCCAGGGCCCTTTGGGATGGCTACACCTTC
cdr3_aa: CASSPRALWDGYTF

clone_size: -
d_call: TRBD2
v_call: TRBV27
j_call: TRBJ2-3
cdr3_nt: TGTGCCAGCACCCCCTTAGCGGGGGGCGCAGATACGCAGTATTTT
cdr3_aa: CASTPLAGGADTQYF

clone_size: -
d_call: TRBD1
v_call: TRBV7-2
j_call: TRBJ2-2
cdr3_nt: TGTGCCAGCAGCCCGACAGGGGGCTATGCCGGGGAGCTGTTTTTT
cdr3_aa: CASSPTGGYAGELFF

clone_size: once
d_call: -
v_call: TRBV19
j_call: TRBJ2-2
cdr3_nt: TGTGCCAGTAGTACCTCCGGGCGGGCAAGGGCCGGGGAGCTGTTTTTT
cdr3_aa: CASSTSGRARAGELFF

clone_size: -
d_call: -
v_call: TRBV4-1
j_call: TRBJ1-2
cdr3_nt: TGCGCCAGCAGCCATCCTCCGGGAGAGGGGCGAAAGACTTATGGCTACACCTTC
cdr3_aa: CASSHPPGEGRKTYGYTF

clone_size: -
d_call: -
v_call: TRBV6-1
j_call: TRBJ1-5
cdr3_nt: TGTGCCAGCTTATTGGCAGGGGATCAGCCCCAGCATTTT
cdr3_aa: CASLLAGDQPQHF

clone_size: -
d_call: -
v_call: TRBV10-3
j_call: TRBJ2-1
cdr3_nt: TGTGCCATCAGTGAGTGGGCGGGGCCCTACAATGAGCAGTTCTTC
cdr3_aa: CAISEWAGPYNEQFF

clone_size: -
d_call: -
v_call: TRBV27
j_call: TRBJ2-7
cdr3_nt: TGTGCCAGCAGCCCGTTGACGGGGACCTACGAGCAGTACTTC
cdr3_aa: CASSPLTGTYEQYF

clone_size: -
d_call: -
v_call: TRBV4-2
j_call: TRBJ1-1
cdr3_nt: TGTGCCAGCAGCCAAGAGAGCGCGGCTGAAGCTTTCTTT
cdr3_aa: CASSQESAAEAFF

clone_size: -
d_call: -
v_call: TRBV7-8
j_call: TRBJ2-3
cdr3_nt: TGTGCCAGCAGCTTGTACAGATACAGCACAGATACGCAGTATTTT
cdr3_aa: CASSLYRYSTDTQYF

clone_size: -
d_call: TRBD1
v_call: TRBV10-1
j_call: TRBJ1-2
cdr3_nt: TGCGCCAGCCAGGGACAGAACCATGGCTACACCTTC
cdr3_aa: CASQGQNHGYTF

clone_size: -
d_call: -
v_call: TRBV29-1
j_call: TRBJ1-2
cdr3_nt: TGCAGCGCCGGGTTTCAAATCCAGGGCTACACCTTC
cdr3_aa: CSAGFQIQGYTF

clone_size: -
d_call: -
v_call: TRBV9
j_call: TRBJ1-1
cdr3_nt: TGTGCCAGCAGCGTCCGCGGGGCTGAAGCTTTCTTT
cdr3_aa: CASSVRGAEAFF

clone_size: -
d_call: TRBD1
v_call: TRBV9
j_call: TRBJ2-2
cdr3_nt: TGTGCCAGCAGCCCCCGGACAGGGGGGAACACCGGGGAGCTGTTTTTT
cdr3_aa: CASSPRTGGNTGELFF

clone_size: -
d_call: TRBD1
v_call: TRBV28
j_call: TRBJ2-5
cdr3_nt: TGTGCCAGCAGTGCCCGACAGGGCGAGGAGACCCAGTACTTC
cdr3_aa: CASSARQGEETQYF

clone_size: -
d_call: TRBD1
v_call: TRBV29-1
j_call: TRBJ2-7
cdr3_nt: TGCAGCGTTGAAGGGTTTCGGGGACAGGTTCCTTACGAGCAGTACTTC
cdr3_aa: CSVEGFRGQVPYEQYF

clone_size: -
d_call: -
v_call: TRBV5-6
j_call: TRBJ2-7
cdr3_nt: TGTGCCAGCAGCTTGTACAGCTCCTACGAGCAGTACTTC
cdr3_aa: CASSLYSSYEQYF

clone_size: -
d_call: TRBD1
v_call: TRBV19
j_call: TRBJ1-5
cdr3_nt: TGTGCCAGTACCCTCCGGGACAGGGGGAGGGTCAATCAGCCCCAGCATTTT
cdr3_aa: CASTLRDRGRVNQPQHF

clone_size: -
d_call: TRBD2
v_call: TRBV11-3
j_call: TRBJ2-1
cdr3_nt: TGTGCCAGCAGCTTATGGGCGGGAGCCCATGAGCAGTTCTTC
cdr3_aa: CASSLWAGAHEQFF

clone_size: -
d_call: TRBD2
v_call: TRBV5-6
j_call: TRBJ2-5
cdr3_nt: TGTGCCAGCAGACCCGCAGACCTTAATACTAGCGAGGGGACCCAGTACTTC
cdr3_aa: CASRPADLNTSEGTQYF

clone_size: -
d_call: TRBD1
v_call: TRBV11-2
j_call: TRBJ2-1
cdr3_nt: TGTGCCAGCAGCTTAGGGGGACAGCTTTACAATGAGCAGTTCTTC
cdr3_aa: CASSLGGQLYNEQFF

clone_size: -
d_call: TRBD1
v_call: TRBV13
j_call: TRBJ2-7
cdr3_nt: TGTGCCAGCAGCCCAGGGACAGGGAGGGTGCAGTACTTC
cdr3_aa: CASSPGTGRVQYF

clone_size: once
d_call: -
v_call: TRBV9
j_call: TRBJ2-3
cdr3_nt: TGTGCCAGCAGCGTACCCGACTTCGCGGATACGCAGTATTTT
cdr3_aa: CASSVPDFADTQYF

clone_size: few
d_call: TRBD1
v_call: TRBV30
j_call: TRBJ2-3
cdr3_nt: TGTGCCTGGAGTCTCGGACAGGGTACAGATACGCAGTATTTT
cdr3_aa: CAWSLGQGTDTQYF

clone_size: -
d_call: TRBD1
v_call: TRBV28
j_call: TRBJ1-1
cdr3_nt: TGTGCGACCAAGTCTCAACAGGGGGTGAACACTGAAGCTTTCTTT
cdr3_aa: CATKSQQGVNTEAFF

clone_size: -
d_call: TRBD1
v_call: TRBV28
j_call: TRBJ1-2
cdr3_nt: TGTGCCAGCAGTCCACGGACAGGGTATAGTACCTATGGCTACACCTTC
cdr3_aa: CASSPRTGYSTYGYTF

clone_size: -
d_call: TRBD1
v_call: TRBV27
j_call: TRBJ2-5
cdr3_nt: TGTGCCAGCAGTTCCGGGACAGGGAGAGAGACCCAGTACTTC
cdr3_aa: CASSSGTGRETQYF